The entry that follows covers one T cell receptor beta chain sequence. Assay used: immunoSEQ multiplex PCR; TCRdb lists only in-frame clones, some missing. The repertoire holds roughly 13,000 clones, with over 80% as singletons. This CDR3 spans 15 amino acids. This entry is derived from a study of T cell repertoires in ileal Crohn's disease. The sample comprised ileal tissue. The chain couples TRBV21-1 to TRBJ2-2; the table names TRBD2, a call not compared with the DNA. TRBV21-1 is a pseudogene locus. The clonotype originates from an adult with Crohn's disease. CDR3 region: CASSRGREYTGELFF. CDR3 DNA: TGTGCCAGCAGCAGAGGGCGGGAATACACCGGGGAGCTGTTTTTT.